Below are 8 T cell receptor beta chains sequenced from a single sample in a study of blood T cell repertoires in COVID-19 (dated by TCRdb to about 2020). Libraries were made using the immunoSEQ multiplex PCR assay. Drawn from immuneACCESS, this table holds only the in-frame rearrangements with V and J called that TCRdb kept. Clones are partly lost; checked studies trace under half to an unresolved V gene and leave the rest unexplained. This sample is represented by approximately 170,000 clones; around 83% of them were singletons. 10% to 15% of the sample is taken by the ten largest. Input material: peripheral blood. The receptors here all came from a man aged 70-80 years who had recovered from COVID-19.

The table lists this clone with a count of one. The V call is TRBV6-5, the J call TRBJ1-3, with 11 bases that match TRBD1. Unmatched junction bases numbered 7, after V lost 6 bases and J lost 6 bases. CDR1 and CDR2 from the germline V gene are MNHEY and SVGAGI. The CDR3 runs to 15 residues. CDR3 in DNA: TGTGCCAGCAGGGATGGGGGACAGGGGGAAAACACCATATATTTT. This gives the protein CASRDGGQGENTIYF.

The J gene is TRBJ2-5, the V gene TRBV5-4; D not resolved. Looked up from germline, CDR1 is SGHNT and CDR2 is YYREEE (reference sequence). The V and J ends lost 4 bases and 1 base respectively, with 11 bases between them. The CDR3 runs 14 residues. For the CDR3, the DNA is TGTGCCAGCAGCCCCAGTATGCTCCAAGAGACCCAGTACTTC. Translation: CASSPSMLQETQYF.

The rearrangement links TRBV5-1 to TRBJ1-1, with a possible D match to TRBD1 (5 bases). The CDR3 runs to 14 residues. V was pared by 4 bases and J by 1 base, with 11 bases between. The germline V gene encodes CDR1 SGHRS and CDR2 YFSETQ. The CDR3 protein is CASSEDRPNTEAFF. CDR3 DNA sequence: TGCGCCAGCAGCGAAGACAGACCGAACACTGAAGCTTTCTTT.

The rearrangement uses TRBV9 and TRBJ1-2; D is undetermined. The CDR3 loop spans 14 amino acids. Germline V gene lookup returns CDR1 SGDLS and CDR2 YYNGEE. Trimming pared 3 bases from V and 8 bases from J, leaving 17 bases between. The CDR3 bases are TGTGCCAGCAGCGGCCAGACACGGCCGGCAGGCTACACCTTC. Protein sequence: CASSGQTRPAGYTF.

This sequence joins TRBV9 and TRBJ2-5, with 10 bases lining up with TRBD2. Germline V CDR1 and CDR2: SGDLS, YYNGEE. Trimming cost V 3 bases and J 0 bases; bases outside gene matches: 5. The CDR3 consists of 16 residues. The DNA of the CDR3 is TGTGCCAGCAGCGCCACTAGCGGGGCCCACCAAGAGACCCAGTACTTC. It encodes CASSATSGAHQETQYF. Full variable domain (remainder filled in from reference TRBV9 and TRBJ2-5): DSGVTQTPKHLITATGQRVTLRCSPRSGDLSVYWYQQSLDQGLQFLIQYYNGEERAKGNILERFSAQQFPDLHSELNLSSLELGDSALYFCASSATSGAHQETQYFGPGTRLLVL.

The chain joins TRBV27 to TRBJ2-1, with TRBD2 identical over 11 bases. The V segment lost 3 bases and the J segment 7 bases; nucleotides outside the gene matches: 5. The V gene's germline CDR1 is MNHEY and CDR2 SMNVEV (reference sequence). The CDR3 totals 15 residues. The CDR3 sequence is CASSFTSGSVNEQFF. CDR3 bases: TGTGCCAGCAGTTTCACTAGCGGGAGCGTTAATGAGCAGTTCTTC.

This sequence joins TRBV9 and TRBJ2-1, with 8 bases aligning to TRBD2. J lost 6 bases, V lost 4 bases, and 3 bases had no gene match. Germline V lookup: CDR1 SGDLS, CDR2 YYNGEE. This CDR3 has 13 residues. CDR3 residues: CASSLGLANEQFF. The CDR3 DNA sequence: TGTGCCAGCAGCCTTGGACTAGCCAATGAGCAGTTCTTC.

The CDR3 loop is CSAATNEKLFF. In DNA form, the CDR3 reads TGCAGTGCCGCAACTAATGAAAAACTGTTTTTT. The V call is TRBV20-1, the J call TRBJ1-4; no clear D gene. The CDR3 has 11 residues. CDR1 is DFQATT and CDR2 is SNEGSKA in the germline V gene (reference sequence). Trimming left V 6 bases short and J 0 bases short, with 2 bases between.